The 17 T cell receptor beta chains given below trace back to one sample, sequenced in a study of T-cell reconstitution after alpha-beta-depleted transplantation in children. Unique molecular identifiers were used in preparing the TCRbeta library. Each CDR3 protein gets one entry after TCRdb re-called the PCR reads with MiXCR. The table lists 440,000 or so distinct CDR3 sequences, 43% of them singletons. This sample comprised PBMCs, obtained before TCRalphabeta/CD19-depleted stem cell transplant. The receptors here all came from a girl aged 2-10 years with aplastic anemia, due to receive a stem cell transplant.

The genes are TRBV7-3 and TRBJ2-1; tentative D call: TRBD2 (6 bases). Trimming pared 8 bases from V and 5 bases from J, leaving 25 bases between. The germline CDR1 and CDR2 sequences are SGHTA and FQGTGA. The CDR3 consists of 17 residues. The CDR3 reads CASQSPPGEVTDNEQFF. CDR3 coding DNA: TGTGCCAGCCAGAGTCCCCCGGGAGAGGTAACGGACAATGAGCAGTTCTTC.

This chain connects TRBV11-2 to TRBJ1-2; D gene ambiguous. Trimming pared 3 bases from V and 2 bases from J, leaving 7 bases between. Germline-derived CDR1 and CDR2 are SGHAT and FQNNGV. The CDR3 is made up of 13 amino acids. CDR3 in amino acids: CASSFQDNYGYTF. The DNA of the CDR3 is TGTGCCAGCAGCTTCCAAGACAACTATGGCTACACCTTC.

This sequence joins TRBV27 and TRBJ2-1, with 15 bases lining up with TRBD2. The ends lost 2 bases at V and 5 bases at J; junction bases unmatched: 4. The length of the CDR3 is 17 residues. Germline CDR1 is MNHEY and CDR2 is SMNVEV (reference sequence). The CDR3 DNA reads as TGTGCCAGCAGTTTAAGCGGGACTAGCGGGGGGCACAATGAGCAGTTCTTC. It encodes CASSLSGTSGGHNEQFF.

The chain joins TRBV6-1 to TRBJ1-6, with no clear D. The germline V and J ends were trimmed by 7 bases and 7 bases, with 20 bases remaining between them. This CDR3 comprises 16 residues. Germline CDR1 reads MNHNS; CDR2 reads SASEGT. This CDR3 reads CASKARAAAGNSPLHF. The CDR3, as DNA: TGTGCCAGCAAAGCCCGGGCCGCCGCGGGGAATTCACCCCTCCACTTT.

CDR3 region: CSAERTSGRRNTQYF. The CDR3 DNA sequence: TGCAGTGCGGAAAGGACTAGCGGGAGGAGGAATACGCAGTATTTT. The genes are TRBV20-1 and TRBJ2-3, with 14 positions matching TRBD2. Germline-derived CDR1 and CDR2 are DFQATT and SNEGSKA (reference sequence). V lost 6 bases, J lost 7 bases, and 9 bases stayed unmatched. This CDR3 contains 15 residues.

This rearrangement joins TRBV7-2 to TRBJ2-3, with 7 bases identical to TRBD1. This CDR3 has 15 residues. Germline V gene lookup returns CDR1 SGHTA and CDR2 FQGNSA. V shed 5 bases and J 4 bases; nucleotides not matched to a gene: 9. The CDR3 protein is CASSRPDQGADTQYF. Written as DNA, the CDR3 is TGTGCCAGCAGCCGGCCCGACCAGGGGGCAGATACGCAGTATTTT.

Regarding this clonotype: This may be a read error, as it is one base from a much larger clone. V usage is TRBV20-1 and J usage is TRBJ2-5; a weak D match, TRBD1 (7 bases). The CDR3 is made up of 19 amino acids. Trimming removed 6 bases at V and 5 bases at J, with 34 bases between. Germline V gene sequence: CDR1 DFQATT, CDR2 SNEGSKA (reference sequence). This chain's CDR3 is CSARTEGALTRAVFETQYF. For the CDR3, the DNA is TGCAGTGCCAGGACGGAGGGGGCGCTGACAAGGGCAGTGTTCGAGACCCAGTACTTC.

With regard to this clonotype: This may be a read error, as it is one base from a much larger clone. The chain combines TRBV5-1 with TRBJ1-5; D perhaps matches TRBD1 (5 bases). Germline CDR1 and CDR2: SGHRS and YFSETQ. With 3 bases removed from V and 3 bases from J, the gap between germline ends came to 7 bases. The CDR3 spans 13 residues. The CDR3 here is CASSWDLNQPQHF. The DNA for the CDR3 is TGCGCCAGCAGCTGGGACCTCAATCAGCCCCAGCATTTT.

This clonotype was counted at least ten times. The CDR3 is CASRTQGGAGNTIYF. CDR3 bases: TGTGCCAGCAGGACACAGGGGGGAGCTGGAAACACCATATATTTT. The chain couples TRBV6-1 to TRBJ1-3; 8 nucleotides align to TRBD1. The CDR3 covers 15 residues. V lost 6 bases and J lost 2; bases outside the gene matches: 6. Germline V gene data show CDR1 as MNHNS and CDR2 as SASEGT.

The chain is built from TRBV7-2 and TRBJ2-1; D ambiguous. Germline values: CDR1 SGHTA, CDR2 FQGNSA. V was trimmed by 5 bases and J by 2 bases, leaving 16 bases between them. The CDR3 has 16 residues. CDR3 sequence (DNA): TGTGCCAGCAGCCCCGTGATGCTAGTGGCCTACAATGAGCAGTTCTTC. Translating gives CASSPVMLVAYNEQFF.

This clonotype was counted between two and nine times. The V call is TRBV7-3, the J call TRBJ2-5, with no clear D. Trimming pared 1 base from V and 1 base from J, leaving 10 bases between. CDR3 length: 15 amino acids. Germline V gene sequence: CDR1 SGHTA, CDR2 FQGTGA. CDR3 nucleotide sequence: TGTGCCAGCAGCTTAAGCGGCAGCCCCCAAGAGACCCAGTACTTC. It specifies CASSLSGSPQETQYF.

This clonotype has just a few counts. The gene calls are TRBV9 and TRBJ1-6; D is undetermined. CDR1 is SGDLS, CDR2 YYNGEE, per germline. CDR3 size: 18 residues. Trimming pared 0 bases from V and 6 bases from J, leaving 19 bases between. CDR3 amino acids: CASSVGGSHRGINSPLHF. CDR3 sequence (DNA): TGTGCCAGCAGCGTAGGTGGGTCGCACCGGGGAATTAATTCACCCCTCCACTTT.

There are a few counts of this clonotype. This chain joins TRBV4-3 and TRBJ2-1; 9 bases are shared with TRBD2. There are 14 residues in the CDR3. The germline V gene encodes CDR1 LGHNA and CDR2 YSLEER. J lost 6 bases, V lost 1 base, and 1 base had no gene match. The DNA of the CDR3 is TGCGCCAGCAGCCAAGCTAGCGGGGTCAATGAGCAGTTCTTC. Translating gives CASSQASGVNEQFF.

This clonotype occurred many times. The rearrangement joins TRBV20-1 to TRBJ2-3; no reliable D call. CDR3 size: 15 residues. Trimming removed 3 bases from V and 6 bases from J, with 19 bases in between. In germline, CDR1 is DFQATT, CDR2 SNEGSKA (reference sequence). The CDR3 is CSASPLLNTADTQYF. The CDR3 nucleotides are TGCAGTGCTAGCCCTCTCTTGAACACGGCGGATACGCAGTATTTT.

The chain carries TRBV12-3 or TRBV12-4 and TRBJ1-2, with 7 bases fitting TRBD1. V trimming: 5 bases; J trimming: 8 bases; junction bases outside the gene matches: 8. The CDR3 has 13 amino acids. CDR3 nucleotides: TGTGCCAGCAGTCGTGGACAGGTCCTGGGCTACACCTTC. This encodes CASSRGQVLGYTF.

V and J are TRBV15 and TRBJ1-5; weak D call: TRBD1 (5 bases). The CDR3 consists of 15 residues. The V gene lost 1 base and the J gene lost 4 bases, with 11 bases spanning the gap. Per the germline V gene, CDR1 is LNHNV and CDR2 is YYDKDF (reference sequence). The CDR3 is CATSRGSGSNQPQHF. CDR3 coding DNA: TGTGCCACCAGCAGAGGTTCAGGGTCTAATCAGCCCCAGCATTTT.

This clonotype was recorded only once. The rearrangement uses TRBV7-8 and TRBJ1-5, with D perhaps TRBD1 (5 bases). The CDR3 is made up of 13 amino acids. CDR1 and CDR2 from the germline V gene are SGHVS and FQNEAQ. The V gene lost 5 bases and the J gene lost 5 bases, with 10 bases spanning the gap. The CDR3 reads CASSTRDYQPQHF. In DNA, the CDR3 is TGTGCCAGCAGCACCAGGGATTATCAGCCCCAGCATTTT.